This T cell receptor beta chain is drawn from a study of blood T cell repertoires in COVID-19. Trimming cost V 6 bases and J 3 bases; bases outside gene matches: 2. Germline values: CDR1 MNHEY, CDR2 SVGAGI. The length of the CDR3 is 13 residues. TCRdb's copy holds only in-frame clones and misses some; the assay was immunoSEQ multiplex PCR. Of about 210,000 clones in the sample, approximately 86% were seen once. Concerning this clone itself: Other DNA sequences in this specimen translate into the identical CDR3.

The receptor was derived from a man aged 35-49 years with acute or convalescent COVID-19. V and J are TRBV6-5 and TRBJ2-7, with TRBD1 matching 10 bases. The sample comprised peripheral blood. The CDR3 here is CASRWTGGYEQYF. CDR3 DNA sequence: TGTGCCAGCAGGTGGACAGGGGGCTACGAGCAGTACTTC.